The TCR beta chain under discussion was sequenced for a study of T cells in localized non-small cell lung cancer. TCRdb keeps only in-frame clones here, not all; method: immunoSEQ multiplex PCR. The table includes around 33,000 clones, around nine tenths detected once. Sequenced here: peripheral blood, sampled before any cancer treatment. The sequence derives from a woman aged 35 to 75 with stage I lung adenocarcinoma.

The CDR3 bases are TGTGCCAGCACCCTCAATGTCGGGGAGCTCCGGGCTTTCTTT. It specifies CASTLNVGELRAFF. V usage is TRBV28 and J usage is TRBJ1-1; D unresolved. The CDR3 consists of 14 residues. Trimming left V 7 bases short and J 11 bases short, with 23 bases between. CDR1 and CDR2 (germline): MDHEN, SYDVKM.